The 16 T cell receptor beta chains presented below share a single source sample, sequenced in a study of shared clonotypes between healthy human individuals. Naive CD8 cells lacked CD45RO and underwent positive selection for CCR7, leaving out terminally differentiated effector memory CD45RA+ cells. TCRdb's copy holds only in-frame clones and misses some; the assay was immunoSEQ multiplex PCR. The sample lists roughly 770,000 clones; 90% to 98% were seen once. The sample comprised naive CD8+ T cells sorted from blood. These receptors all stem from a man aged 25 to 40 in good health.

The genes are TRBV7-3 and TRBJ2-7; possibly TRBD1 for D (5 bases). CDR1 SGHTA and CDR2 FQGTGA come from the germline V gene. Trimming shortened V by 5 bases and J by 0 bases, and 11 bases separated the two germline ends. The CDR3 covers 14 residues. CDR3 sequence: CASSPDTSSYEQYF. CDR3 nucleotide sequence: TGTGCCAGCAGCCCGGACACGAGCTCCTACGAGCAGTACTTC. Full variable domain (missing parts from reference TRBV7-3 and TRBJ2-7): GAGVSQTPSNKVTEKGKYVELRCDPISGHTALYWYRQSLGQGPEFLIYFQGTGAADDSGLPNDRFFAVRPEGSVSTLKIQRTERGDSAVYLCASSPDTSSYEQYFGPGTRLTVT.

The chain couples TRBV6-1 to TRBJ1-2; D may be TRBD1 (6 bases). Germline CDR1 is MNHNS and CDR2 is SASEGT. The CDR3 covers 19 residues. V gave up 6 bases and J gave up 4 bases, with 30 bases separating them. For the CDR3, the DNA is TGTGCCAGCAGCGAATTTTCCCCCAGTAACAGGGATGAGGGCTATGGCTACACCTTC. Translation: CASSEFSPSNRDEGYGYTF.

CDR3 residues: CASSYGNTEAFF. The CDR3 DNA sequence: TGTGCCAGCAGTTACGGAAACACTGAAGCTTTCTTT. V is TRBV25-1 and J is TRBJ1-1; no firm D call. Germline CDR1 is MGHDK and CDR2 is SYGVNS. This CDR3 has 12 amino acids. Between the trimmed V and J ends, which lost 5 bases and 2 bases, there was a span of 6 bases.

This chain joins TRBV10-3 and TRBJ2-7; D not certain. Per germline, CDR1 ENHRY and CDR2 SYGVKD. The CDR3 covers 20 residues. Trimming stripped 3 bases from V and 3 bases from J, with 30 bases between. Here the CDR3 DNA reads TGTGCCATCAGTGATTTCTCGGGCGGCCCTAGTACGAGAAACCTCTACGAGCAGTACTTC. Protein product: CAISDFSGGPSTRNLYEQYF.

The rearrangement joins TRBV27 to TRBJ2-1; 8 nucleotides match TRBD1. Looked up from germline, CDR1 is MNHEY and CDR2 is SMNVEV (reference sequence). V gave up 6 bases and J gave up 10 bases; unmatched junction bases: 14. This CDR3 has 15 amino acids. CDR3 residues: CASSLTGQGNSEQFF. The CDR3 bases are TGTGCCAGCAGCCTAACAGGACAGGGAAACTCGGAGCAGTTCTTC.

The chain has TRBV27 and TRBJ2-1, with D unresolved. Per the germline V gene, CDR1 is MNHEY and CDR2 is SMNVEV (reference sequence). Trimming took off 6 bases at V and 8 bases at J, with 8 bases between the two ends. This CDR3 is built from 11 residues. The CDR3 here is CASRIGYEQFF. CDR3 in DNA: TGTGCCAGCAGAATAGGGTATGAGCAGTTCTTC.

Details on this clone: The germline gene is not matched at one end of the junction; a read error may be the cause. The chain carries TRBV7-9 and TRBJ2-3, with no clear D. This CDR3 spans 12 amino acids. Germline values: CDR1 SEHNR, CDR2 FQNEAQ (reference sequence). CDR3 loop: CTSSPPVDTQYF. The CDR3, as DNA: TGTACCAGCAGCCCACCCGTAGATACGCAGTATTTT. The complete variable domain, with remaining parts taken from reference TRBV7-9 and TRBJ2-3, reads DTGVSQNPRHKITKRGQNVTFRCDPISEHNRLYWYRQTLGQGPEFLTYFQNEAQLEKSRLLSDRFSAERPKGSFSTLEIQRTEQGDSAMYLCTSSPPVDTQYFGPGTRLTVL.

The V gene is TRBV5-4, the J gene TRBJ2-7, with TRBD1 matching over 7 bases. After removal of 2 bases from V and 6 bases from J, the junction contained 11 bases not matched to a gene. Germline V gene lookup returns CDR1 SGHNT and CDR2 YYREEE (reference sequence). The CDR3 runs to 15 residues. Written as DNA, the CDR3 is TGTGCCAGCAGCTTCAAGGGGACAGACACACTCGAGCAGTACTTC. Translated: CASSFKGTDTLEQYF.

The rearrangement uses TRBV4-1 and TRBJ2-1; perhaps TRBD1 as D (5 bases). Germline V gives CDR1 MGHRA, CDR2 YSYEKL. The CDR3 sequence is 14 residues long. The V gene lost 4 bases and the J gene lost 3 bases, with 10 bases spanning the gap. CDR3 sequence (DNA): TGCGCCAGCAGCCCACAGGAAAACTACAATGAGCAGTTCTTC. It specifies CASSPQENYNEQFF.

This chain uses TRBV30 with TRBJ2-7; 11 nucleotides match TRBD2. The junction had 4 bases not matched to a gene; V was cut back by 3 bases and J by 3 bases. Germline CDR1 reads GTSNPN; CDR2 reads SVGIG (reference sequence). The CDR3 extends over 14 amino acids. The DNA of the CDR3 is TGTGCCTGGAGGGTAGCGGGAGGGGACTACGAGCAGTACTTC. This translates into CAWRVAGGDYEQYF.

The gene calls are TRBV5-6 and TRBJ2-7; D gene unclear. This CDR3 comprises 13 residues. The V gene lost 4 bases and the J gene lost 0 bases, with 8 bases spanning the gap. Germline V lookup: CDR1 SGHDT, CDR2 YYEEEE. Written as DNA, the CDR3 is TGTGCCAGCAGCGCGGATTACTCCTACGAGCAGTACTTC. This codes for CASSADYSYEQYF. The full variable domain, rest sourced from reference TRBV5-6 and TRBJ2-7, is DAGVTQSPTHLIKTRGQQVTLRCSPKSGHDTVSWYQQALGQGPQFIFQYYEEEERQRGNFPDRFSGHQFPNYSSELNVNALLLGDSALYLCASSADYSYEQYFGPGTRLTVT.

The chain has TRBV11-2 and TRBJ1-5, with D hard to call. CDR1 and CDR2 from the germline V gene are SGHAT and FQNNGV. CDR3 size: 14 residues. V lost 2 bases to trimming and J lost 0 bases, with 5 bases between them. The CDR3 DNA is TGTGCCAGCAGCTTACAGAATAGCAATCAGCCCCAGCATTTT. Translating it yields CASSLQNSNQPQHF.

The CDR3 nucleotides are TGCGCCAGCAGCTTGCAACCGGGACAGACTCAAGAGACCCAGTACTTC. Its translation is CASSLQPGQTQETQYF. This chain connects TRBV5-1 to TRBJ2-5, with 7 positions matching TRBD1. Unmatched junction bases numbered 8, after V lost 1 base and J lost 2 bases. CDR3 length equals 16 residues. The V gene's germline CDR1 is SGHRS and CDR2 YFSETQ.

This sequence joins TRBV6-5 and TRBJ1-2; TRBD1 might be the D (5 bases). V lost 2 bases to trimming and J lost 2 bases, with 6 bases between them. The CDR3 is 13 residues long. CDR1 and CDR2 (germline): MNHEY, SVGAGI. Here the CDR3 DNA reads TGTGCCAGCAGTTACGAGGGGAACTATGGCTACACCTTC. This gives the protein CASSYEGNYGYTF.

This clone has more than one count but fewer than ten. This chain joins TRBV7-8 and TRBJ1-1, with D possibly TRBD1 on 5 matching bases. The germline gives CDR1 SGHVS, CDR2 FQNEAQ. V was pared by 4 bases and J by 3 bases, with 12 bases between. The CDR3 totals 14 residues. The chain's CDR3 is CASSSQGGDTEAFF. CDR3 nucleotides: TGTGCCAGCAGCTCCCAGGGTGGAGACACTGAAGCTTTCTTT.

This chain joins TRBV27 and TRBJ2-1; TRBD1 matches 10 bases. The CDR3 covers 15 residues. Per germline, CDR1 MNHEY and CDR2 SMNVEV (reference sequence). V shed 2 bases, J shed 8 bases, and the junction held 6 bases outside the gene matches. The CDR3 spells CASSLKGQGFYEQFF. DNA of the CDR3: TGTGCCAGCAGTTTAAAGGGACAGGGGTTCTATGAGCAGTTCTTC.